This T cell receptor beta chain comes out of a study of cytomegalovirus exposure and HLA in healthy donors. 13 Jbeta primers and 60 Vbeta primers were used for the PCR. TCRdb's table, derived via immunoSEQ multiplex PCR, lists solely in-frame clones and lacks some. Among under 200,000 clones listed, roughly 80% were seen once. This receptor was taken from a human donor in good health. Input material: PBMCs.

CDR3 in amino acids: CASSEWLAGTYEQYF. Here the CDR3 DNA reads TGTGCCAGCAGTGAATGGCTAGCGGGCACCTACGAGCAGTACTTC. The chain employs TRBV2 and TRBJ2-7; the match to TRBD2 covers 8 bases. This CDR3 spans 15 amino acids. The V gene end was trimmed by 2 bases and the J gene end by 2 bases; junction bases not matched to a gene: 5. Germline V lookup: CDR1 SNHLY, CDR2 FYNNEI.